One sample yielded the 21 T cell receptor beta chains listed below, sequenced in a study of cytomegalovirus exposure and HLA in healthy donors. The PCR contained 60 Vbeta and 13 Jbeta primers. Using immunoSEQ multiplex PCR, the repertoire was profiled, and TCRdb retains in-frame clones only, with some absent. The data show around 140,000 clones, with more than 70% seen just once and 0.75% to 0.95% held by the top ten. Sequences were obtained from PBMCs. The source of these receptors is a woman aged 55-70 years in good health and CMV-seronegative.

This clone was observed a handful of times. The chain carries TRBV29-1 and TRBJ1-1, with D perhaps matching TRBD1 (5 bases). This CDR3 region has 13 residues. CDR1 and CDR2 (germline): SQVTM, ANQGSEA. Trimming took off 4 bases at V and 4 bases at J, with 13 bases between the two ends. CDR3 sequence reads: CSVVGAGGTEAFF. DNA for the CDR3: TGCAGCGTTGTGGGCGCCGGGGGCACTGAAGCTTTCTTT.

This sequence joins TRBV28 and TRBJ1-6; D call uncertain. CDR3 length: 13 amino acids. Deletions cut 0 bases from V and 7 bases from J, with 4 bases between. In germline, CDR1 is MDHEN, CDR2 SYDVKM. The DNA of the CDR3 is TGTGCCAGCAGTTTATGGGCAAATTCACCCCTCCACTTT. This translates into CASSLWANSPLHF. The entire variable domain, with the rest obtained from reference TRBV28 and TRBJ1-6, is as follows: DVKVTQSSRYLVKRTGEKVFLECVQDMDHENMFWYRQDPGLGLRLIYFSYDVKMKEKGDIPEGYSVSREKKERFSLILESASTNQTSMYLCASSLWANSPLHFGNGTRLTVT.

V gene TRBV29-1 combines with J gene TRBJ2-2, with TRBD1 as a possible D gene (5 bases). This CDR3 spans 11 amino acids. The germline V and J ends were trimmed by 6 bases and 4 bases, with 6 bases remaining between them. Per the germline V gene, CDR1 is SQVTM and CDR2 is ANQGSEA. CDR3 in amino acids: CSVQGTGELFF. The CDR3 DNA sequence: TGCAGCGTCCAGGGCACCGGGGAGCTGTTTTTT.

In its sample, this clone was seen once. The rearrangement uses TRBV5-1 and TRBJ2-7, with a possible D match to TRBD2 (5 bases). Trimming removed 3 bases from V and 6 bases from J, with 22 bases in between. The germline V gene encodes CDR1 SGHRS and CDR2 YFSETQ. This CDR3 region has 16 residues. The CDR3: CASSSTHSVRLSEQYF. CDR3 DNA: TGCGCCAGCAGCTCCACTCACAGTGTACGACTAAGCGAGCAGTACTTC.

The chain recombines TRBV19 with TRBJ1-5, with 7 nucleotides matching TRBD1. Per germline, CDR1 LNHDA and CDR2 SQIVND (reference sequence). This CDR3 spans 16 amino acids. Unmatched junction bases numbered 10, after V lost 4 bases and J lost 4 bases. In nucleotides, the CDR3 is TGTGCCAGTAGTAGGGTTAGTGGGACAGATAATCAGCCCCAGCATTTT. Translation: CASSRVSGTDNQPQHF.

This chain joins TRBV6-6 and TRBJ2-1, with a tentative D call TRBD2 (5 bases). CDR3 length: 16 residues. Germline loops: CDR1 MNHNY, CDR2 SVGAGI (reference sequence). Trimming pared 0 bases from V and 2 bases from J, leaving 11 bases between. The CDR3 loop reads CASSYSLLAPYNEQFF. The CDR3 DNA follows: TGTGCCAGCAGTTACTCGTTGCTAGCCCCCTACAATGAGCAGTTCTTC.

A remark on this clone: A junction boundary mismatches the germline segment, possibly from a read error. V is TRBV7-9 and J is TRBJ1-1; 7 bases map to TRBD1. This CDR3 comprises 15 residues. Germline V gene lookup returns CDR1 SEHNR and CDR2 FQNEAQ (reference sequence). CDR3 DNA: TGTTCCAGCAGCCCTCCACGAGGGGGCAACACTGAAGCTTTCTTT. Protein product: CSSSPPRGGNTEAFF.

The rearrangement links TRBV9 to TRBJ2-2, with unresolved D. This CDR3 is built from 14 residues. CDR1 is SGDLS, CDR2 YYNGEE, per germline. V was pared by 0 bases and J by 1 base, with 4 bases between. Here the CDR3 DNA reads TGTGCCAGCAGCGTAGTGAGGAACACCGGGGAGCTGTTTTTT. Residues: CASSVVRNTGELFF.

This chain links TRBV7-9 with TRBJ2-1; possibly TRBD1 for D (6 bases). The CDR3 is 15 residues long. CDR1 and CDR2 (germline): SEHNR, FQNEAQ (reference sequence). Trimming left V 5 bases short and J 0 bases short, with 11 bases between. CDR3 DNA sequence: TGTGCCAGCAGCGAGACAGGATCCTCCTACAATGAGCAGTTCTTC. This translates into CASSETGSSYNEQFF. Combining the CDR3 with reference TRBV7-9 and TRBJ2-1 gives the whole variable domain DTGVSQNPRHKITKRGQNVTFRCDPISEHNRLYWYRQTLGQGPEFLTYFQNEAQLEKSRLLSDRFSAERPKGSFSTLEIQRTEQGDSAMYLCASSETGSSYNEQFFGPGTRLTVL.

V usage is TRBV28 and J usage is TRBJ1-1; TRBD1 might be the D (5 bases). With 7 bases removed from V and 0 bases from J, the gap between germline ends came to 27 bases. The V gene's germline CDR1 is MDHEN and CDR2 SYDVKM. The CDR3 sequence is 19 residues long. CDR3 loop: CASTPTGQKDFVMNTEAFF. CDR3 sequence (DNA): TGTGCCAGCACTCCCACAGGCCAGAAAGATTTTGTCATGAACACTGAAGCTTTCTTT.

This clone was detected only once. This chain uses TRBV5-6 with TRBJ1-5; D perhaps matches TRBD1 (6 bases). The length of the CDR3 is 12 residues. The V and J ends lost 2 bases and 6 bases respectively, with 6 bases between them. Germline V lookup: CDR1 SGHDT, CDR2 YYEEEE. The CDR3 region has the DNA TGTGCCAGCAGCTTCAGGGGTCAGCCCCAGCATTTT. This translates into CASSFRGQPQHF.

The CDR3 DNA sequence: TGTGCCAGCAGCGTAGGTACAGCCTCCTACAATGAGCAGTTCTTC. Translation gives CASSVGTASYNEQFF. V and J are TRBV9 and TRBJ2-1; D unresolved. CDR1 and CDR2 (germline): SGDLS, YYNGEE. CDR3 length equals 15 residues. V lost 0 bases to trimming and J lost 0 bases, with 7 bases between them.

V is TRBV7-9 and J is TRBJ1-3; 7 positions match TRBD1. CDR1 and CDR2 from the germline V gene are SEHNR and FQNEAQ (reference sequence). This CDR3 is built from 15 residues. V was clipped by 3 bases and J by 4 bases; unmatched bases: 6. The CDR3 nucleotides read TGTGCCAGCAGCTTGGGACAGACTACCGGAAACACCATATATTTT. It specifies CASSLGQTTGNTIYF.

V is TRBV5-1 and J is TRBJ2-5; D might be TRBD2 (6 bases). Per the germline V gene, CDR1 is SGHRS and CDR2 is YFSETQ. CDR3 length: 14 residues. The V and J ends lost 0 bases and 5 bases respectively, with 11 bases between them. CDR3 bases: TGCGCCAGCAGCTTGGCCCTGGGGAGGGAGACCCAGTACTTC. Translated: CASSLALGRETQYF.

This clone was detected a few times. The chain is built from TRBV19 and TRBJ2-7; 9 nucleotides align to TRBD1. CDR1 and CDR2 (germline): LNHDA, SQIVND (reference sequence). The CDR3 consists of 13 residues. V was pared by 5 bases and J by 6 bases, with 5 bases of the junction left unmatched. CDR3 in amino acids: CASSADRGTEQYF. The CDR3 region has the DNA TGTGCCAGTAGTGCTGACAGGGGGACCGAGCAGTACTTC.

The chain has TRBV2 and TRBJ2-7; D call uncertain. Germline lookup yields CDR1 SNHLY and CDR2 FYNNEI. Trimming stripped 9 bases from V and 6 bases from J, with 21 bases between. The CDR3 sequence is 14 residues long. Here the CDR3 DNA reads TGTGCCAGTGTCGTCGGCCTGCTAGGCGGCGAGCAGTACTTC. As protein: CASVVGLLGGEQYF.

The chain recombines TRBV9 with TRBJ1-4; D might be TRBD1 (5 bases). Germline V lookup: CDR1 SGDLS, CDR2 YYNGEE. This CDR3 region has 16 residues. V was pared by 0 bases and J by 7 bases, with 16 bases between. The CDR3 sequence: CASSVGRDAGGEKLFF. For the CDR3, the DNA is TGTGCCAGCAGCGTAGGTCGGGACGCGGGGGGTGAAAAACTGTTTTTT.

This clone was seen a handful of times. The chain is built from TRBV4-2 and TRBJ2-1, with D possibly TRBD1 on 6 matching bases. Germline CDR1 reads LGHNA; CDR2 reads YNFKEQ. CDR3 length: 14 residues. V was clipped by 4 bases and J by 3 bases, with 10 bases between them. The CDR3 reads CASSRDKDYNEQFF. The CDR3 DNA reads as TGTGCCAGCAGCCGGGACAAAGACTACAATGAGCAGTTCTTC.

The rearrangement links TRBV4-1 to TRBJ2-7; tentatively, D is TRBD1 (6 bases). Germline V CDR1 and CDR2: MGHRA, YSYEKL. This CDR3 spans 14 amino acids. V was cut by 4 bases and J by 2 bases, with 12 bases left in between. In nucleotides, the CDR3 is TGCGCCAGCAGCCCGTCGGCAGGGGCCTACGAGCAGTACTTC. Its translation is CASSPSAGAYEQYF.

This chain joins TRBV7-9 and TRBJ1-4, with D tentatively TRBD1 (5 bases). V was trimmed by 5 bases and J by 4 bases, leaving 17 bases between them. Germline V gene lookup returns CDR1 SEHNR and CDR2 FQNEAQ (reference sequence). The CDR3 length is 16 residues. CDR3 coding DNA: TGTGCCAGCAGCAGACAGATACCCAGCCTTAATGAAAAACTGTTTTTT. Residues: CASSRQIPSLNEKLFF.

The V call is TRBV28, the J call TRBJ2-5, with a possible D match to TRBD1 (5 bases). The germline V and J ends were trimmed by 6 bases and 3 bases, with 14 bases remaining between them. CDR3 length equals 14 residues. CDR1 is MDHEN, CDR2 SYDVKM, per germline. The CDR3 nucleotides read TGTGCCAGCAGCAAAAGGGGCAGGAAAGAGACCCAGTACTTC. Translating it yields CASSKRGRKETQYF.